The rows below give T cell receptor beta chains drawn from one sample of a study of T cells in Graves' hyperthyroidism and ophthalmopathy. TCRdb re-derived calls from the multiplex PCR reads in MiXCR, one entry per CDR3 protein. The repertoire consists of nearly 600,000 distinct CDR3 sequences, with 13% to 15% occurring once and the leading ten covering around 7%. Sample: blood. These receptors were obtained from a woman younger than 30 with Graves' ophthalmopathy. Both conserved end residues are part of each CDR3.

v_call cdr3_aa
TRBV2 CASTKSGTSEQYF
TRBV2 CASIAGLASSYEQYF
TRBV6-6 CASSYGVAGNYGYTF
TRBV9 CASSSRGAGRETQYF
TRBV4-1 CASSQAGLAHETQYF
TRBV12-5 CASGRGWTEAFF
TRBV28 CATWDRGPTEAFF
TRBV6-1 CASRILRGSGTTDTQYF
TRBV6-1 CASSHTSRGLQETQYF
TRBV20-1 CSARQGAYNEQFF
TRBV28 CASRGQGNYGYTF
TRBV10-3 CAISESPGTSGRVEYNEQFF
TRBV19 CASSGGYGHEKLFF
TRBV27 CASAYRGVYSNQPQHF
TRBV5-6 CASSPGPASYEQYF
TRBV7-9 CASRYLAGGEDTQYF
TRBV4-3 CASSQDRGQGIYGYTF
TRBV18 CASSPGQGAYNELFF
TRBV2 CASKKEGMNTEAFF
TRBV5-5 CASRVGLRTEAFF
TRBV4-3 CASSREAGGPGEQYF
TRBV6-1 CASSERRAEFGGREQYF
TRBV3-1 CASSPNQQGYTF
TRBV20-1 CSASTGAYNEQFF
TRBV13 CASSPGSSGSREQFF
TRBV20-1 CSAEGGKTQYF
TRBV11-2 CASSLEGRGGRDNEQFF
TRBV10-3 CAISEDGEGLYNEQFF
TRBV6-1 CASSLDPEGTEAFF
TRBV6-6 CASSYSIGVRYNSPLHF
TRBV5-5 CASSFTAHNEQFF
TRBV7-8 CASSAGYMYEQYF
TRBV14 CASSSGLAYGTQYF
TRBV5-6 CASSLESRGAYNEQFF
TRBV7-9 CASSPTWTSGMSGETQYF
TRBV7-8 CASSLSTRVQGAYGYTF
TRBV19 CASSISGVFRNEQFF
TRBV6-1 CASSPPGQGITGELFF
TRBV28 CASSLGGGVFIYGYTF
TRBV7-6 CASSSPTSGGSYNEQFF
TRBV12-3/TRBV12-4 CASSRRQGSLSYEQYF
TRBV28 CASSGLAGVDEQYF
TRBV11-3 CASSPGLAQKTQYF
TRBV7-2 CASSLVPAGGPTGELFF
TRBV11-2 CASSIGQNGEQFF
TRBV12-3/TRBV12-4 CASSLEGKNTEAFF